This is a list of T cell receptor beta chains from one sample in a study of cytomegalovirus exposure and HLA in healthy donors. The method was immunoSEQ multiplex PCR; TCRdb's version includes in-frame clones alone and lacks a portion of them. The profile shows roughly 150,000 clones, 86% of them singletons. Sequencing used PBMCs. These receptors were taken from a woman aged 18-29 years in good health and CMV-seronegative. CDR3s include the opening cysteine and the closing phenylalanine or tryptophan. Each record gives: clone size, V gene, J gene, D gene, CDR3 DNA, CDR3 protein. The D gene is left open where the match is weak. Clone size is given for some rows only: seen once, a few or many times, or a class if the clone is expanded.

.	TRBV2	TRBJ1-6	TRBD1	TGTGCCAGCAGTGGACAGGGGGCGAATAATTCACCCCTCCACTTT	CASSGQGANNSPLHF
.	TRBV27	TRBJ1-1	.	TGTGCCAGCAGTTTTTTGGGGCGGCACACTGAAGCTTTCTTT	CASSFLGRHTEAFF
.	TRBV2	TRBJ2-3	TRBD1	TGTGCCAGAACGACAGGGAGAGAAGATACGCAGTATTTT	CARTTGREDTQYF
.	TRBV10-3	TRBJ2-1	.	TGTGCCATCAAACCTACTCGGGACATAAGCAACAATGAGCAGTTCTTC	CAIKPTRDISNNEQFF
.	TRBV4-1	TRBJ1-4	.	TGCGCCAGCAGTCCCTCGGGAGGGGGGGTTGCAACTAATGAAAAACTGTTTTTT	CASSPSGGGVATNEKLFF
.	TRBV7-9	TRBJ1-3	.	TGTGCCAGCAGCCCAAGGCAACAGGGTCCTGGAAACACCATATATTTT	CASSPRQQGPGNTIYF
few	TRBV5-1	TRBJ2-7	.	TGCGCCAGCAGCTTTCAGGGGGGCTACGAGCAGTACTTC	CASSFQGGYEQYF
.	TRBV19	TRBJ2-1	.	TGTGCCAGTAGTATAGGGGGCGGCTTTCGGAGCTCCTACAATGAGCAGTTCTTC	CASSIGGGFRSSYNEQFF
.	TRBV7-6	TRBJ2-1	.	TGTGCCAGCAGCTTAAGAGGGAATGAGCAGTTCTTC	CASSLRGNEQFF
.	TRBV18	TRBJ1-2	.	TGTGCCAGCTCACCGACAGGAGAAGGGGGCTACACCTTC	CASSPTGEGGYTF
.	TRBV15	TRBJ1-6	.	TGTGCCACCACCCCCAGGCTGTCTAATTCACCCCTCCACTTT	CATTPRLSNSPLHF
.	TRBV21-1	TRBJ1-2	.	TGTGCCAGCAGCAAAGACTTTAGTTGGACAGGGGAGAATGGCTACACCTTC	CASSKDFSWTGENGYTF